The 23 T cell receptor beta chains below come from one sample, sequenced in a study of blood T cell repertoires in COVID-19. Method: immunoSEQ multiplex PCR; TCRdb's copy keeps in-frame clones and lacks some. This sample yields approximately 210,000 clones, of which roughly four fifths are seen a single time; roughly 12% belongs to the top ten. Sequenced input: PBMCs or T cells enriched from blood (not recorded which). The receptors derive from a man in his forties who had recovered from COVID-19.

This clone has a handful of counts. The chain employs TRBV6-4 and TRBJ2-3, with 9 bases matching TRBD1. This CDR3 contains 15 residues. Germline V lookup: CDR1 MRHNA, CDR2 SNTAGT. V was pared by 4 bases and J by 5 bases, with 7 bases of the junction left unmatched. The CDR3 nucleotides read TGTGCCAGCAGTGTAACACAGGGGGCCGAAGATACGCAGTATTTT. It codes for CASSVTQGAEDTQYF.

The J gene is TRBJ1-1, the V gene TRBV30; 7 bases match TRBD1. The junction had 5 bases not matched to a gene; V was cut back by 3 bases and J by 1 base. Germline loops: CDR1 GTSNPN, CDR2 SVGIG (reference sequence). This CDR3 comprises 14 residues. CDR3 amino acids: CAWRWDSRNTEAFF. The CDR3 region has the DNA TGTGCCTGGAGATGGGACAGCCGGAACACTGAAGCTTTCTTT. Combining the CDR3 with reference TRBV30 and TRBJ1-1 gives the whole variable domain SQTIHQWPATLVQPVGSPLSLECTVEGTSNPNLYWYRQAAGRGLQLLFYSVGIGQISSEVPQNLSASRPQDRQFILSSKKLLLSDSGFYLCAWRWDSRNTEAFFGQGTRLTVV.

The rearrangement joins TRBV5-1 to TRBJ1-4; D is unresolved. Trimming cost V 0 bases and J 1 base, with 7 bases left between them. This CDR3 is 15 amino acids long. CDR1 is SGHRS and CDR2 is YFSETQ in the germline V gene. The CDR3 reads CASSLGSGTNEKLFF. CDR3 DNA: TGCGCCAGCAGCTTGGGCTCAGGAACTAATGAAAAACTGTTTTTT. Variable domain in full (rest from reference TRBV5-1 and TRBJ1-4): KAGVTQTPRYLIKTRGQQVTLSCSPISGHRSVSWYQQTPGQGLQFLFEYFSETQRNKGNFPGRFSGRQFSNSRSEMNVSTLELGDSALYLCASSLGSGTNEKLFFGSGTQLSVL.

The genes are TRBV5-4 and TRBJ1-1, with unresolved D. Germline V gene data show CDR1 as SGHNT and CDR2 as YYREEE (reference sequence). The CDR3 is 17 residues long. Trimming removed 4 bases at V and 4 bases at J, with 23 bases between. CDR3 sequence reads: CASSTVPEVPVGTEAFF. CDR3 DNA sequence: TGTGCCAGCAGCACCGTTCCGGAGGTCCCAGTGGGCACTGAAGCTTTCTTT.

This chain links TRBV25-1 with TRBJ1-1; D not certain. Germline CDR1 reads MGHDK; CDR2 reads SYGVNS. V shed 5 bases and J shed 5 bases, with 15 bases lying between them. The CDR3 runs 14 residues. In nucleotides, the CDR3 is TGTGCCAGCAGTACTTTCGGGCGGGAGACTGAAGCTTTCTTT. Translating it yields CASSTFGRETEAFF. The full variable domain, with the rest looked up from reference TRBV25-1 and TRBJ1-1, is EADIYQTPRYLVIGTGKKITLECSQTMGHDKMYWYQQDPGMELHLIHYSYGVNSTEKGDLSSESTVSRIRTEHFPLTLESARPSHTSQYLCASSTFGRETEAFFGQGTRLTVV.

This chain uses TRBV29-1 with TRBJ2-5, with 8 nucleotides matching TRBD1. The CDR3 runs to 13 residues. With V trimmed by 5 bases and J by 5 bases, 7 bases remained unmatched. CDR1 and CDR2 from the germline V gene are SQVTM and ANQGSEA. The CDR3 bases are TGCAGCGTTCTGGCAGGGGGCTTGGAGACCCAGTACTTC. Translating gives CSVLAGGLETQYF.

This sequence joins TRBV7-9 and TRBJ2-1; 10 bases map to TRBD2. Germline V gene sequence: CDR1 SEHNR, CDR2 FQNEAQ (reference sequence). This CDR3 spans 14 amino acids. V was pared by 3 bases and J by 5 bases, with 1 base of the junction left unmatched. CDR3 DNA: TGTGCCAGCAGCTTGAGCGGGAGGGACAATGAGCAGTTCTTC. Its translation is CASSLSGRDNEQFF.

This chain links TRBV4-3 with TRBJ1-2; D might be TRBD1 (6 bases). Germline loops: CDR1 LGHNA, CDR2 YSLEER. V was cut by 3 bases and J by 0 bases, with 20 bases left in between. This CDR3 contains 18 residues. The DNA of the CDR3 is TGCGCCAGCAGCCAGGATGGGGGCAGAAACTTAGCTAACTATGGCTACACCTTC. Translating it yields CASSQDGGRNLANYGYTF.

The CDR3 coding sequence is TGTGCCAGCAGCCGCGGATACGAGCAGTACTTC. Translation: CASSRGYEQYF. The chain is built from TRBV28 and TRBJ2-7; D is unclear. The ends were cut back, 6 bases at V and 4 bases at J, with 7 bases in the middle. This CDR3 has 11 amino acids. Germline lookup yields CDR1 MDHEN and CDR2 SYDVKM.

This clone was observed once. This sequence joins TRBV18 and TRBJ1-1; D ambiguous. The CDR3 is 13 amino acids. The V and J ends lost 0 bases and 11 bases respectively, with 13 bases between them. The germline gives CDR1 KGHSH, CDR2 LQKENI. In DNA form, the CDR3 reads TGTGCCAGCTCACCACCGGCCGGGAGCGAGGCTTTCTTT. Amino acids: CASSPPAGSEAFF.

V is TRBV10-3 and J is TRBJ2-1; TRBD2 matches at 7 bases. Germline trimming cut 9 bases from V and 2 bases from J; bases unmatched to any gene: 7. This CDR3 region has 14 residues. Per the germline V gene, CDR1 is ENHRY and CDR2 is SYGVKD. Here the CDR3 DNA reads TGTGCCATGAAGGCGGGAGACACCTACAATGAGCAGTTCTTC. This gives the protein CAMKAGDTYNEQFF.

This chain connects TRBV3-1 (or the pseudogene TRBV3-2) to TRBJ1-6; tentative D call: TRBD1 (5 bases). The CDR3 has 14 amino acids. Germline CDR1 and CDR2: LGHDT and YNNKEL (reference sequence). Trimming removed 2 bases from V and 7 bases from J, with 9 bases in between. This chain's CDR3 is CASSQQQGNSPLHF. The DNA of the CDR3 is TGTGCCAGCAGCCAACAGCAGGGCAATTCACCCCTCCACTTT.

This clone was observed a handful of times. This chain uses TRBV29-1 with TRBJ1-3; D possibly corresponds to TRBD1 (6 bases). The V and J ends lost 6 bases and 10 bases respectively, with 19 bases between them. There are 13 residues in the CDR3. From germline, CDR1 is SQVTM and CDR2 ANQGSEA. The CDR3 DNA follows: TGCAGCGTGGGGGCCCGGACGGAGAGAACCATATATTTT. Protein sequence: CSVGARTERTIYF.

The chain joins TRBV24-1 to TRBJ2-3, with TRBD1 identical over 8 bases. The length of the CDR3 is 15 residues. Germline V CDR1 and CDR2: KGHDR, SFDVKD. With V trimmed by 1 base and J by 5 bases, 4 bases remained unmatched. The chain's CDR3 is CATSDFRTGGDTQYF. CDR3 nucleotide sequence: TGTGCCACCAGTGATTTTCGCACAGGGGGAGATACGCAGTATTTT.

The J gene is TRBJ1-4, the V gene TRBV7-2; 7 positions agree with TRBD1. The CDR3 is made up of 15 amino acids. Germline V gives CDR1 SGHTA, CDR2 FQGNSA. V lost 2 bases and J lost 6; bases outside the gene matches: 6. CDR3 sequence reads: CASSLHSGGDEKLFF. In nucleotides, the CDR3 is TGTGCCAGCAGCTTACATTCAGGGGGAGATGAAAAACTGTTTTTT.

The J gene is TRBJ1-1, the V gene TRBV5-1; 7 nucleotides align to TRBD1. The CDR3 runs to 15 residues. V shed 0 bases and J 1 base; nucleotides not matched to a gene: 3. Germline V lookup: CDR1 SGHRS, CDR2 YFSETQ. Here the CDR3 reads CASSLGGGGNTEAFF. The CDR3 DNA is TGCGCCAGCAGCTTGGGAGGGGGCGGGAACACTGAAGCTTTCTTT.

The J gene is TRBJ1-2, the V gene TRBV7-2, with 7 bases aligning to TRBD1. CDR1 is SGHTA and CDR2 is FQGNSA in the germline V gene. The CDR3 extends over 18 amino acids. V dropped 4 bases and J dropped 8; count of bases not matched to a gene: 22. DNA of the CDR3: TGTGCCAGCAGCTACTGGGACAGACCTTCGAAGCTGATGGGGGGCTACACCTTC. It yields the protein CASSYWDRPSKLMGGYTF.

The chain employs TRBV5-6 and TRBJ1-1, with D possibly matching TRBD1 (6 bases). Trimming took off 3 bases at V and 7 bases at J, with 10 bases between the two ends. CDR3 size: 12 residues. Germline CDR1 and CDR2: SGHDT and YYEEEE. CDR3 residues: CASSSPTGEAFF. The CDR3 DNA follows: TGTGCCAGCAGCTCCCCGACAGGTGAAGCTTTCTTT.

This clone appeared once. This sequence joins TRBV5-5 and TRBJ2-7, with unresolved D. The CDR3 contains 11 residues. Germline assignment: CDR1 SGHKS and CDR2 YYEKEE (reference sequence). Trimming took off 4 bases at V and 9 bases at J, with 11 bases between the two ends. Here the CDR3 DNA reads TGTGCCAGCAGCGCTCAGATAAGGCAGTACGTC. Amino acids: CASSAQIRQYV.

The chain has TRBV30 and TRBJ1-5; 8 nucleotides agree with TRBD1. V lost 5 bases to trimming and J lost 8 bases; unmatched junction nucleotides: 8. Germline CDR1 is GTSNPN and CDR2 is SVGIG (reference sequence). This CDR3 has 13 amino acids. Here the CDR3 reads CAWDRGPVEPQHF. The CDR3 nucleotides are TGTGCCTGGGACAGGGGCCCGGTAGAGCCCCAGCATTTT.

The chain uses TRBV4-1 and TRBJ1-1, with a tentative D call TRBD1 (5 bases). The CDR3 sequence is 17 residues long. Trimming removed 0 bases from V and 7 bases from J, with 21 bases in between. Looked up from germline, CDR1 is MGHRA and CDR2 is YSYEKL. The CDR3 protein is CASSQDRGRVSSDEAFF. DNA for the CDR3: TGCGCCAGCAGCCAAGATCGTGGCAGGGTAAGTTCGGATGAAGCTTTCTTT.

CDR3 loop: CASSFVDRQLQETQYF. In nucleotides, the CDR3 is TGTGCCAGCAGTTTTGTAGACAGGCAACTACAAGAGACCCAGTACTTC. The chain carries TRBV28 and TRBJ2-5, with D maybe TRBD1 (6 bases). Germline lookup yields CDR1 MDHEN and CDR2 SYDVKM. This CDR3 is built from 16 residues. The V end was cut by 3 bases, the J end by 2 bases, with 16 bases between.

The chain links TRBV3-1 (or the pseudogene TRBV3-2) to TRBJ1-1; D remains unclear. The CDR3 runs to 13 residues. Germline CDR1 reads LGHDT; CDR2 reads YNNKEL (reference sequence). V lost 5 bases to trimming and J lost 1 base, with 8 bases between them. CDR3 in DNA: TGTGCCAGCAGCTCCACACGGAACACTGAAGCTTTCTTT. This translates into CASSSTRNTEAFF.